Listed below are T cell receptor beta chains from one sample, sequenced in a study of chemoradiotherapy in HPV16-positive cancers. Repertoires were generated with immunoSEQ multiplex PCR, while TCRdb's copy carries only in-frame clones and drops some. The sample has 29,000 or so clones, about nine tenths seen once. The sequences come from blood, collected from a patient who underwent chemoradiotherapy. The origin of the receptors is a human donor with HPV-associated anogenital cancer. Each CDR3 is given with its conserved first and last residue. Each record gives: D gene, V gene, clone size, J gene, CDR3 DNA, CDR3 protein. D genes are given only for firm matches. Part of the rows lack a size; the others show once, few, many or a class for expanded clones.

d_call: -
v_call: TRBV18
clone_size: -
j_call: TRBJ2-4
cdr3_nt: TGTGCCAGCTCACCTTCAGGAGACATTCAGTACTTC
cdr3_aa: CASSPSGDIQYF

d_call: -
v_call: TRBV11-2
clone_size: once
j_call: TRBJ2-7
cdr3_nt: TGTGCCAGCAGGCGATTCGTAGGGCAACTGAACGGCGAGCAGTACTTC
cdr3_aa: CASRRFVGQLNGEQYF

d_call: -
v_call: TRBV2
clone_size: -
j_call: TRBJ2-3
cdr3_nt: TGTGCCAGCAGTGAAGTGGGGGGAGACGTCACAGATACGCAGTATTTT
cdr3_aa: CASSEVGGDVTDTQYF

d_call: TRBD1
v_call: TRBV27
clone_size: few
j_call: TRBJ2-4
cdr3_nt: TGTGCCACCAAGACAGGGGGCCGAAACATTCAGTACTTC
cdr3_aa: CATKTGGRNIQYF

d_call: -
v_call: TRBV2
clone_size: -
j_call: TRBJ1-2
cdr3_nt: TGTGCCAGCAGTGTTATGCTTTCTGGGTCTGGCTACACCTTC
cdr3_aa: CASSVMLSGSGYTF

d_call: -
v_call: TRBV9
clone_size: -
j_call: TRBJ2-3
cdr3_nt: TGTGCCAGCAGCGTAGTGGGCGGCCGGCCCACAGATACGCAGTATTTT
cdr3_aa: CASSVVGGRPTDTQYF

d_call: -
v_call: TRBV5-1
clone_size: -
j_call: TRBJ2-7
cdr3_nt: TGCGCCAGCAGCTTGGTGGGCGGAGCTCTCGAGCAGTACTTC
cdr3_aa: CASSLVGGALEQYF

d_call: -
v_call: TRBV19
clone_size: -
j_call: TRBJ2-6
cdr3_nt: TGTGCCAGTAGTATCCGGAGGCGGGACTCTGGGGCCAACGTCCTGACTTTC
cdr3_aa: CASSIRRRDSGANVLTF

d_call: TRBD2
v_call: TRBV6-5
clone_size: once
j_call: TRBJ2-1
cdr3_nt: TGTGCCAGCAGTTATTACGGGAGGGCCGGGGATGAGCAGTTCTTC
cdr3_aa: CASSYYGRAGDEQFF

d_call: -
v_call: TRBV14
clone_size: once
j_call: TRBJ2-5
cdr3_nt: TGTGCCAGCAGCCAAGAAGTCGGGGGGACACACCAAGAGACCCAGTACTTC
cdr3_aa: CASSQEVGGTHQETQYF

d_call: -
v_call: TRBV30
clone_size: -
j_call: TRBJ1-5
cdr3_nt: TGTGCCTGGAGTGCCAAGGGCAATCAGCCCCAGCATTTT
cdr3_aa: CAWSAKGNQPQHF

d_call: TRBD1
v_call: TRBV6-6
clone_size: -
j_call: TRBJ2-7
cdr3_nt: TGTGCCAGCAGTTACGAGGGGGCCGAGCAGTACTTC
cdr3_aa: CASSYEGAEQYF

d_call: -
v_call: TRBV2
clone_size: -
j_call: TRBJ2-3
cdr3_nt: TGTGCCAGCATCCGTAGCGCTAAGAGCACAGATACGCAGTATTTT
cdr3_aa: CASIRSAKSTDTQYF

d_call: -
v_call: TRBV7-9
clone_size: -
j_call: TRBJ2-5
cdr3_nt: TGTGCCAGTTCGCGGGAATCAGAGACCCAGTACTTC
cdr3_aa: CASSRESETQYF

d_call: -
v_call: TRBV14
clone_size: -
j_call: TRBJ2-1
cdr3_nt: TGTGCCAGCAGCCAAGATCGAGACAGCCCTCGGGGGCAGTTCTTC
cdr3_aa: CASSQDRDSPRGQFF

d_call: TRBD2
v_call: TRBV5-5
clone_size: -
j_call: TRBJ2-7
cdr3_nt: TGTGCCAGCAGCTTGGGTGCTAGCGGGGGGGCGTCCTACGAGCAGTACTTC
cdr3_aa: CASSLGASGGASYEQYF

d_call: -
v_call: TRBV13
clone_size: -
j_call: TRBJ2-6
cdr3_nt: TGTGCCAGCAGTCAGAGCTCTGGGGCCAACGTCCTGACTTTC
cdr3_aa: CASSQSSGANVLTF

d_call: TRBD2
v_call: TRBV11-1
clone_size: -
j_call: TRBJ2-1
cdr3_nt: TGTGCCAGCAGCCGGGGACTAGCGGGAGGCAATGAGCAGTTCTTC
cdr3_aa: CASSRGLAGGNEQFF

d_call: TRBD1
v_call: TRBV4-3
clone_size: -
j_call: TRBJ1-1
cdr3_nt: TGCGCCAGCAGCCATGACAGGGTTATGAACACTGAAGCTTTCTTT
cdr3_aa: CASSHDRVMNTEAFF

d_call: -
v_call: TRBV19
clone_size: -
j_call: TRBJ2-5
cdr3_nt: TGTGCCAGTAGCCACCTCTGGACAGAAGAGACCCAGTACTTC
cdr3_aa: CASSHLWTEETQYF

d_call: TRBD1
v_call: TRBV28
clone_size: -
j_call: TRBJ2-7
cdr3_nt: TGTGCCAGCGAGACAGGGGCCTACGAGCAGTACTTC
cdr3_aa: CASETGAYEQYF

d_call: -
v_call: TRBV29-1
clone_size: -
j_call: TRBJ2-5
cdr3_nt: TGCAGCGCTAAGGACAGCCAGGAGACCCAGTACTTC
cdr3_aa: CSAKDSQETQYF

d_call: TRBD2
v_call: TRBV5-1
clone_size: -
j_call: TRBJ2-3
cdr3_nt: TGCGCCAGCAGCTTCTCCGGGGGGAATACAGATACGCAGTATTTT
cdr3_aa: CASSFSGGNTDTQYF

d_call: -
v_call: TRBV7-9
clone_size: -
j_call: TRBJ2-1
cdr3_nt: TGTGCCAGCAGCTTTGGGGCAGGCGTCAATGAGCAGTTCTTC
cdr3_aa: CASSFGAGVNEQFF

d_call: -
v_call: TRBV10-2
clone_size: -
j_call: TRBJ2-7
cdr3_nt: TGCGCCAGCAGCCCCGCGGCCTACGAGCAGTACTTC
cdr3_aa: CASSPAAYEQYF

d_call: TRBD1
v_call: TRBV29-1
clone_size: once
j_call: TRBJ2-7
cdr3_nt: TGCAGCGTGTACACAGGGGGATCCTCCTACGAGCAGTACTTC
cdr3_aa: CSVYTGGSSYEQYF

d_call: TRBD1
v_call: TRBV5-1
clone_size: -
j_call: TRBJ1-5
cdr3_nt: TGCGCCAGCAGCTTGGGGACAGGAGTCAATCAGCCCCAGCATTTT
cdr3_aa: CASSLGTGVNQPQHF

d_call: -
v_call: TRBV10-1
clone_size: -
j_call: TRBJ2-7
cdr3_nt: TGCGCCAGCAGTGAGAACGTAATCTCCTACGAGCAGTACTTC
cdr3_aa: CASSENVISYEQYF

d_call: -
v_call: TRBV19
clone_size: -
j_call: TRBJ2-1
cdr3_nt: TGTGCCAGTAGTATAGCACTAATAGCCTACAATGAGCAGTTCTTC
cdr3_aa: CASSIALIAYNEQFF

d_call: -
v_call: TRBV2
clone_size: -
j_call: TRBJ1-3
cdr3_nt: TGTGCCAGCAGTGAATATCATGGCACCATATATTTT
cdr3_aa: CASSEYHGTIYF

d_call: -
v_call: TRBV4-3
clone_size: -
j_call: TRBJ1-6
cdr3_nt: TGCGCCAGCAGCCAAGAAGTGGGAAATAATTCACCCCTCCACTTT
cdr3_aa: CASSQEVGNNSPLHF

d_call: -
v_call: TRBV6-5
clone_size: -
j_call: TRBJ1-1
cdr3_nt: TGTGCCAGCAGTTACTCCCTTCCAGGGAGGGGCACTGAAGCTTTCTTT
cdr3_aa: CASSYSLPGRGTEAFF

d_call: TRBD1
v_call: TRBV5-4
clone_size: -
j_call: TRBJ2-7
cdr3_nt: TGTGCCAGCAGCTTGGCGGACAGGGACTCCCTCGAGCAGTACTTC
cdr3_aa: CASSLADRDSLEQYF

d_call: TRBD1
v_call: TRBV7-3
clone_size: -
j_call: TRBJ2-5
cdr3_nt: TGTGCCAGCAGCTTAGGAGACAGGGATCAAGAGACCCAGTACTTC
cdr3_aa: CASSLGDRDQETQYF

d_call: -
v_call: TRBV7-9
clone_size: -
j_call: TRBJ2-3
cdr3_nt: TGTGCCAGCAGCCGGCTTAGGGGGATCACAGATACGCAGTATTTT
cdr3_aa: CASSRLRGITDTQYF

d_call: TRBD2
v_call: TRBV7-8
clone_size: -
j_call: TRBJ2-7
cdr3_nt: TGTGCCAGCAGCTTAGCGAGGATCGCGGGGGGGTCGATCTCCTACGAGCAGTACTTC
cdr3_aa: CASSLARIAGGSISYEQYF

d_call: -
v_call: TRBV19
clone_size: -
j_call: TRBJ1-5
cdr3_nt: TGTGCCAGTAGTATAGGGAACAGGGATCAGCCCCAGCATTTT
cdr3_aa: CASSIGNRDQPQHF

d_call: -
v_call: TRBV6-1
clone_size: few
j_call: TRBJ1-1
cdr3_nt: TGTGCCAGCAGTGCCCCAACGGGGGAGATGAACACTGAAGCTTTCTTT
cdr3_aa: CASSAPTGEMNTEAFF

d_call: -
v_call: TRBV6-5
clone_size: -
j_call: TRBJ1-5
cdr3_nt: TGTGCCAGCAGTTACGGTAGCAATCAGCCCCAGCATTTT
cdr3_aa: CASSYGSNQPQHF

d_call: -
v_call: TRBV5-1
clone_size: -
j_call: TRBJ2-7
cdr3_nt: TGCGCCAGCAGCTCGCTTGCCCGACAGGAGCAGTACTTC
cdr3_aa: CASSSLARQEQYF

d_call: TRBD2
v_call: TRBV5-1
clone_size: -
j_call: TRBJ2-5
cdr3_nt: TGCGCCAGCAGCTCGGGACTAGCGGGAGGGGAAGAGACCCAGTACTTC
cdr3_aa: CASSSGLAGGEETQYF

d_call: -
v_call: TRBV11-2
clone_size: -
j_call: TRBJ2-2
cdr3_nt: TGTGCCAGCAGCCCAGGCGGGTTGGGGGCCGGGGAGCTGTTTTTT
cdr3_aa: CASSPGGLGAGELFF

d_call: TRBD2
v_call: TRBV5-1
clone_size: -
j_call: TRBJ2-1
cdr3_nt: TGCGCCAGCAGCCTACTAGCGGGAACCTACAATGAGCAGTTCTTC
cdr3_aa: CASSLLAGTYNEQFF

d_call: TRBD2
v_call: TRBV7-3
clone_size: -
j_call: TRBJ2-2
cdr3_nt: TGTGCCAGCAGCTTAAGCGGGGGAGGGGAGCTGTTTTTT
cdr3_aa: CASSLSGGGELFF

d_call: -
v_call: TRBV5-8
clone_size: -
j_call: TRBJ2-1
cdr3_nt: TGTGCCAGCAGCTGGAGCAATGAGCAGTTCTTC
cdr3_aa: CASSWSNEQFF

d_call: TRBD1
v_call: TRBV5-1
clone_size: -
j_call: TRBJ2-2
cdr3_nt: TGCGCCAGCAGCTCAAATGACAGGGGGATCGGGGAGCTGTTTTTT
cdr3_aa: CASSSNDRGIGELFF

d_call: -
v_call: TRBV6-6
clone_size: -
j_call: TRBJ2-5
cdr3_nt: TGTGCCAGCAATAGACAGGGAGGAGAGACCCAGTACTTC
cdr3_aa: CASNRQGGETQYF